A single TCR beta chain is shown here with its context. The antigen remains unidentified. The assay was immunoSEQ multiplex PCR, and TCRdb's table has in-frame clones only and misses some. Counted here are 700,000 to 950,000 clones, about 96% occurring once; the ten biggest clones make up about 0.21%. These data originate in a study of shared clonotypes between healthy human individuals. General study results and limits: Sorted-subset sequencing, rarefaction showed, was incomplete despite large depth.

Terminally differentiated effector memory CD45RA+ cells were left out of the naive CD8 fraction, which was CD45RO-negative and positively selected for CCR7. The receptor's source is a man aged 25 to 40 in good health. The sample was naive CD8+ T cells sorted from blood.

This chain's CDR3 is CASKILAEPTDTQYF. CDR3 in DNA: TGCGCCAGCAAAATACTAGCGGAGCCCACAGATACGCAGTATTTT. The chain joins TRBV10-2 to TRBJ2-3; 8 nucleotides line up with TRBD2. Germline-derived CDR1 and CDR2 are WSHSY and SAAADI. The CDR3 contains 15 residues. J was trimmed by 2 bases and V by 7 bases; bases with no gene match: 8.